One and the same sample provided the 17 T cell receptor beta chains below, sequenced in a study of CD8+ T cells in alopecia areata. Following extraction, RNA underwent reverse transcription to cDNA, which served as the sequencing template. The repertoire was sequenced with immunoSEQ multiplex PCR; TCRdb's copy has only in-frame clones and lacks some. The sample consists of hundreds of thousands of clones, more than 45% of them appearing once. Material: CD4+ T cells sorted from blood, obtained at week 0. The receptors originated from a human donor with alopecia areata.

This clone was seen more than once but under ten times. The chain recombines TRBV7-2 with TRBJ2-7; D call uncertain. The V gene's germline CDR1 is SGHTA and CDR2 FQGNSA. Trimming stripped 1 base from V and 3 bases from J, with 10 bases between. The CDR3 covers 14 residues. The CDR3 DNA sequence: TGTGCCAGCAGCTTAGGACCGACAATCTACGAGCAGTACTTC. As protein: CASSLGPTIYEQYF.

This chain uses TRBV7-3 with TRBJ2-2; D may be TRBD2 (6 bases). Trimming took off 5 bases at V and 6 bases at J, with 19 bases between the two ends. The germline gives CDR1 SGHTA, CDR2 FQGTGA. The CDR3 is 16 amino acids. As DNA, the CDR3 is TGTGCCAGCAGCAAAATGCAGGGATCGGGAGCCGGGGAGCTGTTTTTT. Protein product: CASSKMQGSGAGELFF.

This clone has just a few counts. The chain couples TRBV14 to TRBJ2-6; no firm D call. Trimming shortened V by 5 bases and J by 0 bases, and 5 bases separated the two germline ends. This CDR3 contains 14 residues. Germline CDR1 reads SGHDN; CDR2 reads FVKESK. CDR3 in DNA: TGTGCCAGCAGCTCCCACTCTGGGGCCAACGTCCTGACTTTC. Translated: CASSSHSGANVLTF. The whole variable domain, filled in from reference TRBV14 and TRBJ2-6, reads EAGVTQFPSHSVIEKGQTVTLRCDPISGHDNLYWYRRVMGKEIKFLLHFVKESKQDESGMPNNRFLAERTGGTYSTLKVQPAELEDSGVYFCASSSHSGANVLTFGAGSRLTVL.

The chain carries TRBV7-8 and TRBJ2-3, with TRBD2 matching over 11 bases. CDR1 and CDR2 (germline): SGHVS, FQNEAQ. The CDR3 is 17 residues long. V was clipped by 4 bases and J by 0 bases; unmatched bases: 6. CDR3 residues: CASSYSGGAGSTDTQYF. CDR3 coding DNA: TGTGCCAGCAGCTATAGCGGGGGGGCAGGTAGCACAGATACGCAGTATTTT.

V is TRBV4-1 and J is TRBJ2-7; D is ambiguous. V gave up 1 base and J gave up 1 base, with 8 bases separating them. Germline loops: CDR1 MGHRA, CDR2 YSYEKL. This CDR3 region has 14 residues. The CDR3 coding sequence is TGCGCCAGCAGCCAAGTGGGTAGTTCCTACGAGCAGTACTTC. It is translated as CASSQVGSSYEQYF.

The chain couples TRBV29-1 to TRBJ1-1; TRBD1 matches at 8 bases. J lost 1 base, V lost 4 bases, and 8 bases had no gene match. Germline CDR1 and CDR2: SQVTM and ANQGSEA. CDR3 length equals 15 residues. CDR3 residues: CSVGRTGTGNTEAFF. CDR3 nucleotides: TGCAGCGTTGGACGGACAGGGACGGGGAACACTGAAGCTTTCTTT.

This chain uses TRBV25-1 with TRBJ1-1; D gene unclear. V lost 3 bases and J lost 13, with 18 bases in between. CDR3 length: 13 residues. Germline V gene lookup returns CDR1 MGHDK and CDR2 SYGVNS. CDR3 protein: CASSDPAGLIVFF. As DNA, the CDR3 is TGTGCCAGCAGTGACCCGGCAGGACTTATTGTTTTCTTT.

In its sample, this clone was seen a few times. The genes are TRBV30 and TRBJ1-2, with D unresolved. The CDR3 loop spans 11 amino acids. Germline-derived CDR1 and CDR2 are GTSNPN and SVGIG (reference sequence). The CDR3 nucleotides read TGTGCTTGGGAGGCAATCTATGGCTACACCTTC. It encodes CAWEAIYGYTF.

The chain recombines TRBV11-3 with TRBJ2-3, with 12 bases identical to TRBD2. V lost 3 bases, J lost 5 bases, and 3 bases stayed unmatched. The length of the CDR3 is 15 residues. Germline CDR1 reads SGHNT; CDR2 reads YENEEA. The CDR3, as DNA: TGTGCCAGCAGCTTTTCGGGACTAGCGGGAGATACGCAGTATTTT. It is translated as CASSFSGLAGDTQYF.

This sequence joins TRBV5-1 and TRBJ1-6; D not certain. The germline V and J ends were trimmed by 0 bases and 0 bases, with 10 bases remaining between them. This CDR3 region has 17 residues. Germline V gene data show CDR1 as SGHRS and CDR2 as YFSETQ. This CDR3 is CASSLAAGSSYNSPLHF. In DNA, the CDR3 is TGCGCCAGCAGCTTGGCCGCCGGGAGCTCCTATAATTCACCCCTCCACTTT.

The rearrangement joins TRBV5-6 to TRBJ1-1; no clear D. V lost 1 base, J lost 6 bases, and 13 bases lay in between. Germline values: CDR1 SGHDT, CDR2 YYEEEE. This CDR3 comprises 14 residues. The chain's CDR3 is CASSLLGGSPEAFF. DNA of the CDR3: TGTGCCAGCAGCTTGCTAGGCGGTTCCCCTGAAGCTTTCTTT.

The rearrangement joins TRBV6-1 to TRBJ2-4; perhaps TRBD1 as D (6 bases). The CDR3 runs to 13 residues. Per germline, CDR1 MNHNS and CDR2 SASEGT. V gave up 4 bases and J gave up 6 bases, with 10 bases separating them. This chain's CDR3 is CASSGDIGNIQYF. CDR3 nucleotides: TGTGCCAGCAGTGGGGACATCGGAAACATTCAGTACTTC.

This clone appeared a few times. V usage is TRBV7-9 and J usage is TRBJ1-4; D not certain. V was cut by 3 bases and J by 3 bases, with 8 bases left in between. Per germline, CDR1 SEHNR and CDR2 FQNEAQ (reference sequence). The CDR3 has 14 residues. The CDR3 coding sequence is TGTGCCAGCAGCTTCCAGGCTTCTAATGAAAAACTGTTTTTT. Residues: CASSFQASNEKLFF.

This chain uses TRBV4-2 with TRBJ1-2; D ambiguous. Trimming stripped 0 bases from V and 5 bases from J, with 10 bases between. CDR3 length: 14 residues. Germline CDR1 is LGHNA and CDR2 is YNFKEQ. DNA for the CDR3: TGTGCCAGCAGCCAAGATCTGTCCGGGTATGGCTACACCTTC. It codes for CASSQDLSGYGYTF.

The chain carries TRBV29-1 and TRBJ1-5; no reliable D call. V lost 3 bases and J lost 5, with 11 bases in between. The CDR3 loop spans 13 amino acids. Germline lookup yields CDR1 SQVTM and CDR2 ANQGSEA. CDR3 coding DNA: TGCAGCGTTGAGGTTACTCGGCATCAGCCCCAGCATTTT. Its translation: CSVEVTRHQPQHF.

This chain uses TRBV30 with TRBJ1-2; weak D call: TRBD1 (6 bases). Germline CDR1 GTSNPN, CDR2 SVGIG (reference sequence). This CDR3 contains 14 residues. Trimming cost V 5 bases and J 0 bases, with 13 bases left between them. This chain's CDR3 is CAWGRDTSNYGYTF. In DNA, the CDR3 is TGTGCCTGGGGCCGGGACACTTCTAACTATGGCTACACCTTC.

This clone appeared once. V and J are TRBV5-6 and TRBJ2-2, with 7 bases identical to TRBD2. V shed 0 bases and J 10 bases; nucleotides not matched to a gene: 6. The germline V gene has CDR1 SGHDT and CDR2 YYEEEE. The CDR3 contains 14 residues. DNA of the CDR3: TGTGCCAGCAGCTTGGCCGGGAGGTGGTCGGAGCTGTTTTTT. It codes for CASSLAGRWSELFF.